These 28 T cell receptor beta chains were sequenced from one sample in a study of T-cell memory formation after mild COVID-19. TCRdb passed the 5' RACE reads through MiXCR, listing each CDR3 protein once. Of 250,000 to 350,000 distinct CDR3 sequences listed, approximately 19% were seen once; the top ten hold roughly 20%. Sequencing was performed on PBMCs or a T cell subset sorted from them (not recorded which). These receptors were taken from a young man who had mild COVID-19 (a few samples of this study predate the infection). Cell type and time point are not known.

This clonotype was detected a few times. This sequence joins TRBV7-9 and TRBJ1-2; D unresolved. The CDR3 extends over 15 amino acids. Germline CDR1 is SEHNR and CDR2 is FQNEAQ (reference sequence). The V end lost 6 bases, the J end lost 0 bases, and 14 bases lay between the germline ends. CDR3 sequence: CASSYPGDANYGYTF. The CDR3 DNA reads TGTGCCAGCAGTTACCCCGGAGACGCTAACTATGGCTACACCTTC.

The chain recombines TRBV30 with TRBJ1-2, with D perhaps TRBD1 (5 bases). The V end lost 4 bases, the J end lost 4 bases, and 16 bases lay between the germline ends. The CDR3 length is 14 residues. Germline V CDR1 and CDR2: GTSNPN, SVGIG (reference sequence). CDR3 DNA: TGTGCCTGGATCCGATCCGGGACCTCCTATGGCTACACCTTC. Translating gives CAWIRSGTSYGYTF.

The chain couples TRBV24-1 to TRBJ2-5; the D gene is possibly TRBD1 (5 bases). V was cut by 6 bases and J by 7 bases, with 8 bases left in between. Germline CDR1 reads KGHDR; CDR2 reads SFDVKD. This CDR3 comprises 11 residues. CDR3 in amino acids: CATSLQGTQYF. CDR3 DNA sequence: TGTGCCACCAGTCTTCAGGGGACCCAGTACTTC.

The rearrangement joins TRBV6-5 to TRBJ2-1; D assignment may be TRBD1 or TRBD2 (5 bases each). The CDR3 is 17 residues long. Trimming shortened V by 0 bases and J by 1 base, and 13 bases separated the two germline ends. The germline CDR1 and CDR2 sequences are MNHEY and SVGAGI. CDR3 nucleotides: TGTGCCAGCAGTTACTCTATCTCCGGGGCATCCTACAATGAGCAGTTCTTC. Translating gives CASSYSISGASYNEQFF.

The chain uses TRBV5-1 and TRBJ1-5; the D is unclear. This CDR3 region has 15 residues. Looked up from germline, CDR1 is SGHRS and CDR2 is YFSETQ. Trimming cost V 1 base and J 0 bases, with 8 bases left between them. CDR3 protein: CASSLSPYSNQPQHF. The CDR3 region has the DNA TGCGCCAGCAGCTTGTCCCCATATAGCAATCAGCCCCAGCATTTT. Complete variable domain (other parts from reference TRBV5-1 and TRBJ1-5): KAGVTQTPRYLIKTRGQQVTLSCSPISGHRSVSWYQQTPGQGLQFLFEYFSETQRNKGNFPGRFSGRQFSNSRSEMNVSTLELGDSALYLCASSLSPYSNQPQHFGDGTRLSIL.

This clonotype was seen at least ten times. CDR3 bases: TGCGCCAGCAGCTTTGGCGCAGGGCAAGGAAATGGCTACACCTTC. Residues: CASSFGAGQGNGYTF. This chain uses TRBV5-1 with TRBJ1-2; tentative D call: TRBD1 (5 bases). CDR1 and CDR2 from the germline V gene are SGHRS and YFSETQ. V lost 2 bases and J 6 bases, leaving 17 bases between the germline ends. The CDR3 is 15 residues long.

The rearrangement links TRBV7-9 to TRBJ1-2, with a possible D match to TRBD1 (6 bases). This CDR3 is built from 17 residues. Between the trimmed V and J ends, which lost 5 bases and 4 bases, there was a span of 23 bases. The germline gives CDR1 SEHNR, CDR2 FQNEAQ (reference sequence). The CDR3 region has the DNA TGTGCCAGCAGCCATAGCAGCGGGGGGCTTAGTCTCTATGGCTACACCTTC. As protein: CASSHSSGGLSLYGYTF.

The chain has TRBV6-2 or TRBV6-3 and TRBJ2-7; TRBD1 matches at 10 bases. Trimming removed 2 bases from V and 3 bases from J; junction bases left unmatched: 4. This CDR3 is built from 15 residues. Looked up from germline, CDR1 is MNHEY and CDR2 is SVGEGT. CDR3 amino acids: CASSYRTGGYYEQYF. DNA of the CDR3: TGTGCCAGCAGTTACCGGACAGGGGGATACTACGAGCAGTACTTC.

The chain is built from TRBV2 and TRBJ1-1, with D unresolved. This CDR3 comprises 12 residues. Germline values: CDR1 SNHLY, CDR2 FYNNEI. V was clipped by 6 bases and J by 11 bases, with 16 bases between them. CDR3 loop: CASRGSSGEAFF. The CDR3 nucleotides are TGTGCCAGCAGGGGTTCTTCGGGTGAGGCTTTCTTT.

A few counts support this clonotype. CDR3 sequence (DNA): TGCGCCAGCAGCTCACCTAGCGGGGGGCCGTTCACAGATACGCAGTATTTT. It codes for CASSSPSGGPFTDTQYF. The chain has TRBV5-1 and TRBJ2-3, with 11 bases aligning to TRBD2. V was pared by 3 bases and J by 2 bases, with 8 bases of the junction left unmatched. Germline CDR1 SGHRS, CDR2 YFSETQ. The CDR3 is 17 residues long. The complete variable domain, with remaining parts taken from reference TRBV5-1 and TRBJ2-3, reads KAGVTQTPRYLIKTRGQQVTLSCSPISGHRSVSWYQQTPGQGLQFLFEYFSETQRNKGNFPGRFSGRQFSNSRSEMNVSTLELGDSALYLCASSSPSGGPFTDTQYFGPGTRLTVL.

The chain couples TRBV6-5 to TRBJ1-2; D is unresolved. Between the trimmed V and J ends, which lost 6 bases and 4 bases, there was a span of 12 bases. The germline CDR1 and CDR2 sequences are MNHEY and SVGAGI. This CDR3 region has 13 residues. The CDR3 DNA is TGTGCCAGCAGGGATGAGGGTTTCTATGGCTACACCTTC. This encodes CASRDEGFYGYTF.

V gene TRBV6-6 combines with J gene TRBJ2-3; 11 nucleotides align to TRBD1. Germline V CDR1 and CDR2: MNHNY, SVGAGI (reference sequence). V shed 0 bases, J shed 0 bases, and the junction held 14 bases outside the gene matches. This CDR3 region has 21 residues. The CDR3 sequence: CASSYSIGTGGDRGSTDTQYF. The CDR3 nucleotides are TGTGCCAGCAGTTACTCGATTGGGACAGGGGGGGATAGAGGAAGCACAGATACGCAGTATTTT.

The chain employs TRBV19 and TRBJ2-5, with 7 bases identical to TRBD2. The V segment lost 10 bases and the J segment 7 bases; nucleotides outside the gene matches: 15. CDR1 is LNHDA, CDR2 SQIVND, per germline (reference sequence). CDR3 length: 14 residues. Written as DNA, the CDR3 is TGTGCCACCCGATGGGGGGGGAACGGCGGGACCCAGTACTTC. Residues: CATRWGGNGGTQYF.

The CDR3: CASSLRGSPNIQYF. As DNA, the CDR3 is TGTGCCAGCAGCTTAAGGGGGTCCCCCAACATTCAGTACTTC. The genes are TRBV7-9 and TRBJ2-4; a weak D match, TRBD1 (6 bases). Trimming removed 2 bases from V and 7 bases from J, with 12 bases in between. The CDR3 has 14 amino acids. Germline lookup yields CDR1 SEHNR and CDR2 FQNEAQ (reference sequence).

CDR3 region: CASSLIRGEGYSPLHF. CDR3 nucleotides: TGTGCCAGCAGCTTAATCAGGGGGGAGGGATATTCACCCCTCCACTTT. The rearrangement links TRBV7-2 to TRBJ1-6, with 7 bases that match TRBD1. J lost 8 bases, V lost 2 bases, and 9 bases had no gene match. In germline, CDR1 is SGHTA, CDR2 FQGNSA. The CDR3 consists of 16 residues.

V usage is TRBV4-1 and J usage is TRBJ2-5; maybe TRBD2 (6 bases). The CDR3 totals 15 residues. Germline CDR1 MGHRA, CDR2 YSYEKL. The V gene lost 0 bases and the J gene lost 5 bases, with 13 bases spanning the gap. The CDR3 region is CASSQDLGGWETQYF. The CDR3 coding sequence is TGCGCCAGCAGCCAAGATCTCGGGGGTTGGGAGACCCAGTACTTC.

The table lists this clonotype with a few counts. The chain uses TRBV7-2 and TRBJ2-3; 7 nucleotides line up with TRBD1. CDR3 length: 15 residues. Germline CDR1 is SGHTA and CDR2 is FQGNSA. J gave up 2 bases and V 6 bases, and 8 bases lay outside the gene matches. DNA of the CDR3: TGTGCCAGCAGACCCCGAGGGGGCTTCACAGATACGCAGTATTTT. Its translation is CASRPRGGFTDTQYF.

This clonotype was seen only once. The chain links TRBV5-6 to TRBJ1-1, with a weak D call TRBD1 (6 bases). Trimming left V 3 bases short and J 1 base short, with 13 bases between. The CDR3 runs to 15 residues. From germline, CDR1 is SGHDT and CDR2 YYEEEE. In nucleotides, the CDR3 is TGTGCCAGCAGCTCCGGGACAAATCAGAACACTGAAGCTTTCTTT. It encodes CASSSGTNQNTEAFF.

The chain employs TRBV5-1 and TRBJ1-1; D call uncertain. V lost 3 bases and J 0 bases, leaving 12 bases between the germline ends. This CDR3 is built from 15 residues. Germline V CDR1 and CDR2: SGHRS, YFSETQ. The CDR3 nucleotides read TGCGCCAGCAGCTCCACCACAGATATGAACACTGAAGCTTTCTTT. Residues: CASSSTTDMNTEAFF.

In its sample, this clonotype was seen a few times. The genes are TRBV11-2 and TRBJ2-5; 16 bases are shared with TRBD2. The CDR3 runs 17 residues. Losses at the gene ends were 5 bases for V and 5 bases for J; bases not matched to a gene: 8. Germline CDR1 reads SGHAT; CDR2 reads FQNNGV. CDR3 DNA sequence: TGTGCCAGCAGCCAGGGACTAGCGGGGGGGCCGCGGGAGACCCAGTACTTC. Residues: CASSQGLAGGPRETQYF.

This clonotype was seen more than once but under ten times. The rearrangement uses TRBV7-2 and TRBJ1-4; TRBD1 agrees at 9 bases. V was clipped by 5 bases and J by 8 bases; unmatched bases: 3. This CDR3 spans 13 amino acids. CDR1 is SGHTA, CDR2 FQGNSA, per germline. CDR3 sequence reads: CASSGQGREKLFF. The CDR3 bases are TGTGCCAGCAGCGGACAGGGGCGAGAAAAACTGTTTTTT. Combining the CDR3 with reference TRBV7-2 and TRBJ1-4 gives the whole variable domain GAGVSQSPSNKVTEKGKDVELRCDPISGHTALYWYRQSLGQGLEFLIYFQGNSAPDKSGLPSDRFSAERTGGSVSTLTIQRTQQEDSAVYLCASSGQGREKLFFGSGTQLSVL.

This chain uses TRBV28 with TRBJ2-5; TRBD1 agrees at 7 bases. The CDR3 totals 14 residues. The germline V gene has CDR1 MDHEN and CDR2 SYDVKM. Trimming took 5 bases from V and 5 from J; bases not matched to a gene: 8. The CDR3 loop is CASSRTGVVETQYF. The CDR3 region has the DNA TGTGCCAGCAGTCGAACAGGGGTAGTGGAGACCCAGTACTTC.

The rearrangement uses TRBV6-5 and TRBJ2-1, with 7 bases fitting TRBD1. Per germline, CDR1 MNHEY and CDR2 SVGAGI. J was trimmed by 12 bases and V by 2 bases; bases with no gene match: 13. The CDR3 sequence is 15 residues long. The CDR3 DNA reads as TGTGCCAGCAGTTACCCTGGACAGGAAGGGAAGGGGCAGTTCTTC. This encodes CASSYPGQEGKGQFF.

This clonotype showed up just a few times. The chain has TRBV19 and TRBJ1-1, with TRBD1 matching 8 bases. There are 12 residues in the CDR3. V lost 9 bases, J lost 3 bases, and 3 bases stayed unmatched. The germline gives CDR1 LNHDA, CDR2 SQIVND (reference sequence). This CDR3 is CASATGDTEAFF. CDR3 in DNA: TGTGCCAGCGCGACAGGGGACACTGAAGCTTTCTTT.

This clonotype showed up just a few times. The J gene is TRBJ1-2, the V gene TRBV11-2; TRBD1 is a possible D gene (5 bases). With 4 bases removed from V and 4 bases from J, the gap between germline ends came to 19 bases. Germline V gene data show CDR1 as SGHAT and CDR2 as FQNNGV. The CDR3 sequence is 16 residues long. The CDR3: CASSSIRDLILYGYTF. The CDR3 DNA follows: TGTGCCAGCAGCTCGATCCGGGACCTAATCCTCTATGGCTACACCTTC.

This clonotype came up a few times. The chain couples TRBV12-3 or TRBV12-4 to TRBJ2-7, with 9 positions matching TRBD1. J lost 4 bases, V lost 3 bases, and 4 bases had no gene match. This CDR3 has 14 amino acids. The CDR3 coding sequence is TGTGCCAGCAGTTTCTGGACAGGGGATTACGAGCAGTACTTC. Its protein is CASSFWTGDYEQYF.

The chain is built from TRBV5-1 and TRBJ2-1, with 8 bases aligning to TRBD2. V dropped 4 bases and J dropped 6; count of bases not matched to a gene: 6. CDR1 SGHRS and CDR2 YFSETQ come from the germline V gene. The CDR3 has 14 residues. CDR3 nucleotide sequence: TGCGCCAGCAGCATCGCACTAGCGGTCAATGAGCAGTTCTTC. Amino acids: CASSIALAVNEQFF.

This clonotype was counted a few times. This chain links TRBV7-2 with TRBJ2-1; 7 bases map to TRBD2. CDR3 size: 15 residues. With 2 bases clipped from V and 4 bases from J, the junction kept 5 bases outside the gene matches. Per germline, CDR1 SGHTA and CDR2 FQGNSA. The CDR3 coding sequence is TGTGCCAGCAGCTTACAGCGGGGCCTATACAATGAGCAGTTCTTC. Protein product: CASSLQRGLYNEQFF.